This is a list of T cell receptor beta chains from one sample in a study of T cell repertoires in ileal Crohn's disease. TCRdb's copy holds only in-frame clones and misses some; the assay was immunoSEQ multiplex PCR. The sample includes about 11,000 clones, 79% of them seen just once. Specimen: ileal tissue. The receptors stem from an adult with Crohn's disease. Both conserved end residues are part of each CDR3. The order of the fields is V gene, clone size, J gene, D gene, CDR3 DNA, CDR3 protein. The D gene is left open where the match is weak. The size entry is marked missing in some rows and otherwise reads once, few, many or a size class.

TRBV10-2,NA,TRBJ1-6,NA,TGCGCCAGCAGTGAGTGGGGGACTGGGAATTCACCCCTCCACTTT,CASSEWGTGNSPLHF
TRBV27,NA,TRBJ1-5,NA,TGTGCCAGCAGTCCTGGGCCTACTCAGCCCCAGCATTTT,CASSPGPTQPQHF
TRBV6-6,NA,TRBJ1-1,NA,TGTGCCAGCAGTTACCGACCAGGGAACACTGAAGCTTTCTTT,CASSYRPGNTEAFF
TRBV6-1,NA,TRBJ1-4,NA,TGTGCCAGCAGTGAAGTCCAGGGCAGGAATGAAAAACTGTTTTTT,CASSEVQGRNEKLFF
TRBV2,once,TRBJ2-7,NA,TGTGCCAGCAGTGGGACACCTTCCTACGAGCAGTACTTC,CASSGTPSYEQYF
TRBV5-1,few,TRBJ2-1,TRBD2,TGCGCCAGCAGGACAGGGCCGGGACTAGCGGGGTTCGGTGAGCAGTTCTTC,CASRTGPGLAGFGEQFF
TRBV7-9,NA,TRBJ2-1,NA,TGTGCCAGCAGCCCACTCCGAGGCTTTAACAATGAGCAGTTCTTC,CASSPLRGFNNEQFF
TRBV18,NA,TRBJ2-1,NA,TGTGCCAGCTCACCACTAGTTAGTGAGCAGTTCTTC,CASSPLVSEQFF
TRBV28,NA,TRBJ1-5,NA,TGTGCCAGCAGGGCTTATAGCAATCAGCCCCAGCATTTT,CASRAYSNQPQHF
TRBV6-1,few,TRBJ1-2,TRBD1,TGTGCCAGCAGTGGCCGGGACAGGGGCTTCTATGGCTACACCTTC,CASSGRDRGFYGYTF
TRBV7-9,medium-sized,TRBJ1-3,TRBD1,TGTGCCAGCACTTCCTTCGGGACAGGGAAAAGGTCTGGAAACACCATATATTTT,CASTSFGTGKRSGNTIYF
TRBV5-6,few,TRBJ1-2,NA,TGTGCCAGCAGCTCGGATGGGGGCGGGGGCTATGGCTACACCTTC,CASSSDGGGGYGYTF
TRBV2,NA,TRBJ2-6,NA,TGTGCCAGCAGTGAAGCACAGGCGTCAGACTCTGGGGCCAACGTCCTGACTTTC,CASSEAQASDSGANVLTF
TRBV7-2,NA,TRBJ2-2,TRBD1,TGTGCCAGCAGCTTGACAGGGGGCACCGGGGAGCTGTTTTTT,CASSLTGGTGELFF
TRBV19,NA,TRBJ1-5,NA,TGTGCCAGTAGTATGCGGGGGGCATTCAATCAGCCCCAGCATTTT,CASSMRGAFNQPQHF
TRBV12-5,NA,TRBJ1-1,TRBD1,TGTGCTAGTGGTTCGCCGGGACAGGGCACTGAAGCTTTCTTT,CASGSPGQGTEAFF
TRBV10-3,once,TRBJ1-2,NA,TGTGCCATCAATGGCGCCTCGGGCTATGGCTACACCTTC,CAINGASGYGYTF
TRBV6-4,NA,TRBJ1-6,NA,TGTGCCAGCAGTTACTCCTATAATTCACCCCTCCACTTT,CASSYSYNSPLHF
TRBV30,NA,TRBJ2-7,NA,TGTGCCTGGAGTGTGGCAGGGCATTTGTACGAGCAGTACTTC,CAWSVAGHLYEQYF
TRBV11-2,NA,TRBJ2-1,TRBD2,TGTGCCAGCAGCCCAGGGGGGACTAGCGGGTACAATGAGCAGTTCTTC,CASSPGGTSGYNEQFF
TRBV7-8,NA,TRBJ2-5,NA,TGTGCCAGCAGCCGTGGACAGCGGGAGACCCAGTACTTC,CASSRGQRETQYF
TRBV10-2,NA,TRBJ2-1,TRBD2,TGCGCCAGCAGTCAACTAGCGACTGAGCAGTTCTTC,CASSQLATEQFF
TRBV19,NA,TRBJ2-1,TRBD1,TGTGCCAGTAGTATCTTGGGACAGGCTTACAATGAGCAGTTCTTC,CASSILGQAYNEQFF
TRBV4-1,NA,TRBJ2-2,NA,TGCGCCAGCAGCCAAGTTTCCACGCCCCCGGCCGGGGAGCTGTTTTTT,CASSQVSTPPAGELFF
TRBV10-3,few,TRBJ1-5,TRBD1,TGTGCCATCAGTGAGTCGTTTACAGGGGGCGCAAGCAATCAGCCCCAGCATTTT,CAISESFTGGASNQPQHF
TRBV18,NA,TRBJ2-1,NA,TGTGCCAGCTCACCAGGAGGGTACTCCTACAATGAGCAGTTCTTC,CASSPGGYSYNEQFF
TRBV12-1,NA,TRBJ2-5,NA,TGTGCCAGCAGTCCGAGGCAGCGGATCATGGAGACCCAGTACTTC,CASSPRQRIMETQYF
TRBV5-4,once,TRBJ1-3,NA,TGTGCCAGCAGCTTGTCACAGTCCGGGGACACCATATATTTT,CASSLSQSGDTIYF
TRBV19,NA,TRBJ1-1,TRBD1,TGTGCCAGTAGTCGAGGACAGGGGGGTCCGATGGGCACTGAAGCTTTCTTT,CASSRGQGGPMGTEAFF
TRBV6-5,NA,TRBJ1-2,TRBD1,TGTGCCAGCACCGCAGGGGGCTATGGCTACACCTTC,CASTAGGYGYTF